This T cell receptor beta chain was obtained from a study of T cell changes during pregnancy in multiple sclerosis. Profiling relied on immunoSEQ multiplex PCR, and the TCRdb table lists in-frame clones only, not all of them. The table records some 71,000 clones, 75% to 95% of them present only once. Germline assignment: CDR1 MNHEY and CDR2 SMNVEV (reference sequence). V was pared by 7 bases and J by 1 base, with 11 bases between. This CDR3 is built from 15 residues. Sequencing used CD4+ T cells from peripheral blood mononuclear cells, obtained in the third trimester of pregnancy. The clonotype originates from a female donor in good health, enrolled as a control in a pregnancy study. The rearrangement uses TRBV27 and TRBJ1-6; D remains ambiguous. DNA for the CDR3: TGTGCCAGCACGGGAAGGAGTTCCTATAATTCACCCCTCCACTTT. Translating it yields CASTGRSSYNSPLHF.